This T cell receptor beta chain was documented in a study of blood T cell repertoires in COVID-19. Study at large: The samples span acute and convalescent COVID-19 from the United States, Italy and Spain. PBMCs, B-cell-depleted T cells, or T cells were the source of the cDNA or gDNA that made up the material.

TCRdb's copy holds only in-frame clones and misses some; the assay was immunoSEQ multiplex PCR. The table has under 250,000 clones, 86% seen once. The V gene end was trimmed by 0 bases and the J gene end by 7 bases; junction bases not matched to a gene: 6. CDR1 is SGDLS, CDR2 YYNGEE, per germline. The CDR3 loop spans 14 amino acids. This receptor was obtained from a woman in her sixties or seventies who had recovered from COVID-19. What was sequenced was peripheral blood. The chain has TRBV9 and TRBJ1-2; TRBD1 matches at 7 bases. The CDR3 spells CASSVEGARGGYTF. The CDR3 coding sequence is TGTGCCAGCAGCGTAGAGGGGGCGCGGGGTGGCTACACCTTC.